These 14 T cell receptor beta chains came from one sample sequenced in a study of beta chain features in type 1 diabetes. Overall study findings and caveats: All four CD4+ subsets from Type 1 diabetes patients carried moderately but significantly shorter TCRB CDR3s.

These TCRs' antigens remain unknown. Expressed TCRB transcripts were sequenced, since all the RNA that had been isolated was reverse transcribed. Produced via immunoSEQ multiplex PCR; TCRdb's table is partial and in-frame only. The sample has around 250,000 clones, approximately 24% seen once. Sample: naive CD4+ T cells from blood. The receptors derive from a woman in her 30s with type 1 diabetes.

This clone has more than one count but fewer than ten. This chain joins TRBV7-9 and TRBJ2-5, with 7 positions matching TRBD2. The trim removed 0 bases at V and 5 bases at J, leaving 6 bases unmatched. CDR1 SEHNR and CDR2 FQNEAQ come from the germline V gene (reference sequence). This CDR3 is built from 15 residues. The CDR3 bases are TGTGCCAGCAGCTTAGCGGCGGGAGTGAGGGAGACCCAGTACTTC. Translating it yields CASSLAAGVRETQYF.

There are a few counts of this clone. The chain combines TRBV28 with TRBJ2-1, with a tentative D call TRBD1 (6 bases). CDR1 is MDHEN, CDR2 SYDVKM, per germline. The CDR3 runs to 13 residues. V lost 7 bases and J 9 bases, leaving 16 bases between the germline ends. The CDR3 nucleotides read TGTGCCAGCAACCCCCACACAGGGCTTGAGCAGTTCTTC. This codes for CASNPHTGLEQFF.

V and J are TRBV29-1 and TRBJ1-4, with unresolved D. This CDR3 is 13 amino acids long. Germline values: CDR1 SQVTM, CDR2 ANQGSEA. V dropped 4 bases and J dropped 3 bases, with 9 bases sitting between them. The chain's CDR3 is CSVVRGANEKLFF. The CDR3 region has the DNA TGCAGCGTTGTCCGGGGTGCTAATGAAAAACTGTTTTTT.

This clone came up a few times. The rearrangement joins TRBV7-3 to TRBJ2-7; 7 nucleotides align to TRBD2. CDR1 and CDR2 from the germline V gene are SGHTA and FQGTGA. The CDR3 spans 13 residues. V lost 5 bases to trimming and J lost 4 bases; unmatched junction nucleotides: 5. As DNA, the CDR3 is TGTGCCAGCAGCCGGGACTATCAATACGAGCAGTACTTC. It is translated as CASSRDYQYEQYF. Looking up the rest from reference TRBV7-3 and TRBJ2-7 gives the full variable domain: GAGVSQTPSNKVTEKGKYVELRCDPISGHTALYWYRQSLGQGPEFLIYFQGTGAADDSGLPNDRFFAVRPEGSVSTLKIQRTERGDSAVYLCASSRDYQYEQYFGPGTRLTVT.

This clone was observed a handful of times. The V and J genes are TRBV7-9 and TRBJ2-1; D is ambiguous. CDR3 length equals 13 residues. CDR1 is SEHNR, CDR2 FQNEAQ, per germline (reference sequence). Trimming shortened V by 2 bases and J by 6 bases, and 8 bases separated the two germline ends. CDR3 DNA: TGTGCCAGCAGCTTATCTAGTCCCAATGAGCAGTTCTTC. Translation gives CASSLSSPNEQFF.

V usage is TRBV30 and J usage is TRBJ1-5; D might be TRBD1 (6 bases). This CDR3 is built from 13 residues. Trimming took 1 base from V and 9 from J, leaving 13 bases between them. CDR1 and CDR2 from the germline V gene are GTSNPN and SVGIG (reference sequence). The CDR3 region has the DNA TGTGCCTGGAGTGGGGACATCGTTCGGCCCCAGCATTTT. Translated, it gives CAWSGDIVRPQHF.

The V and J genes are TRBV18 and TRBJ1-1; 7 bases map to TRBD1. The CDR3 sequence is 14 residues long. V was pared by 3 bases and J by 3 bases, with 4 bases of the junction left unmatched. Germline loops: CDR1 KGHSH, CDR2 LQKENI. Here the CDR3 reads CASSPGTVDTEAFF. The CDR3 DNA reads TGTGCCAGCTCACCCGGGACAGTGGACACTGAAGCTTTCTTT.

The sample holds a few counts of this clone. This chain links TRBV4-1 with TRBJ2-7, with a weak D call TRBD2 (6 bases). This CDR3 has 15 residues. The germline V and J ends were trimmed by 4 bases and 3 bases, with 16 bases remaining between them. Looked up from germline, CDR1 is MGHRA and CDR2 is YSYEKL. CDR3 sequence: CASSPMGLASYEQYF. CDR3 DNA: TGCGCCAGCAGCCCGATGGGGCTAGCGAGCTACGAGCAGTACTTC.

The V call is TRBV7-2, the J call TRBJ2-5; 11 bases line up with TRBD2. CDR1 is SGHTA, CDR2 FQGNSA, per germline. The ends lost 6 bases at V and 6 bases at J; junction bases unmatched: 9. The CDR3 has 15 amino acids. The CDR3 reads CASSPRLAGRKTQYF. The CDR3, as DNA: TGTGCCAGCAGTCCAAGACTAGCGGGACGAAAGACCCAGTACTTC. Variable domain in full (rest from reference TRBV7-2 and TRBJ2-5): GAGVSQSPSNKVTEKGKDVELRCDPISGHTALYWYRQSLGQGLEFLIYFQGNSAPDKSGLPSDRFSAERTGGSVSTLTIQRTQQEDSAVYLCASSPRLAGRKTQYFGPGTRLLVL.

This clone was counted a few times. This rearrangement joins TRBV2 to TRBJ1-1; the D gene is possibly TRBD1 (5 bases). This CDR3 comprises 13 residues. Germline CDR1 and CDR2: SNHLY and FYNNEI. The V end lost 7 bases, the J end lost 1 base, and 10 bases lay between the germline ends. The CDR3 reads CASTNDRNTEAFF. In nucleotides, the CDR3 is TGTGCCAGCACTAACGACAGGAACACTGAAGCTTTCTTT. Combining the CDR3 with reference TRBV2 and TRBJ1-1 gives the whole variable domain EPEVTQTPSHQVTQMGQEVILRCVPISNHLYFYWYRQILGQKVEFLVSFYNNEISEKSEIFDDQFSVERPDGSNFTLKIRSTKLEDSAMYFCASTNDRNTEAFFGQGTRLTVV.

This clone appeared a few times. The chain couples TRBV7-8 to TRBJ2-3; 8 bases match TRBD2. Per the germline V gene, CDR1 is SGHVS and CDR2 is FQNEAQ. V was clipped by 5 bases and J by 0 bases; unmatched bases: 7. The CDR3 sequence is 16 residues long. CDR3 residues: CASSPGASGSTDTQYF. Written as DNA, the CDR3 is TGTGCCAGCAGCCCCGGGGCTAGCGGGAGCACAGATACGCAGTATTTT. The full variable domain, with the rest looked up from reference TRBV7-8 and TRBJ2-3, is GAGVSQSPRYKVAKRGQDVALRCDPISGHVSLFWYQQALGQGPEFLTYFQNEAQLDKSGLPSDRFFAERPEGSVSTLKIQRTQQEDSAVYLCASSPGASGSTDTQYFGPGTRLTVL.

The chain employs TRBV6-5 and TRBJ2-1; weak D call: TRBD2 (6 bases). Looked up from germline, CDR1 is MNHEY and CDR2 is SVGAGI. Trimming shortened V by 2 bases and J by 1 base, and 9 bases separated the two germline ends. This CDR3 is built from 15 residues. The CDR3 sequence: CASSYGGVSYNEQFF. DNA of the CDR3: TGTGCCAGCAGTTACGGAGGGGTTTCCTACAATGAGCAGTTCTTC.

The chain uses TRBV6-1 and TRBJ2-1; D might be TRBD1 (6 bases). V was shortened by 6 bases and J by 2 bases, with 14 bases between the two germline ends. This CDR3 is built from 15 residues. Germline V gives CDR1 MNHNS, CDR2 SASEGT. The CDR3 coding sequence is TGTGCCAGCAGCGATCAGGGGCCTACCTACAATGAGCAGTTCTTC. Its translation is CASSDQGPTYNEQFF.

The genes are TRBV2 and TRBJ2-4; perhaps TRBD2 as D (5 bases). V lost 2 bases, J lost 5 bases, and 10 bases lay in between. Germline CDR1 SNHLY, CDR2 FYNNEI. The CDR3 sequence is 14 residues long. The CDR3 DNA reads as TGTGCCAGCAGTGAAACCGGGGTCCAAAACATTCAGTACTTC. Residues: CASSETGVQNIQYF.